This T cell receptor (beta chain) was observed in a study of Ad26.COV2.S vaccination and SARS-CoV-2 variants. Only in-frame clones appear in the TCRdb table, and some are missing; sequencing was by immunoSEQ multiplex PCR. The sample records hundreds of thousands of clones, 80% to 90% being singletons. Indicated treatment: roughly 19 received Ad26.COV2.S at low or high dose, single or two shots; about 5 received placebo; per-sample allocation not given. After the first vaccine or placebo injection, samples were drawn on day 63. Trimming cost V 8 bases and J 8 bases; bases outside gene matches: 5. Looked up from germline, CDR1 is LNHDA and CDR2 is SQIVND (reference sequence). The CDR3 extends over 11 amino acids.

The chain couples TRBV19 to TRBJ1-1; TRBD1 matches at 7 bases. This specimen was peripheral blood, taken in a trial of Ad26.COV2.S vaccine versus placebo. The TCR was taken from a person aged 18 to 59 who received the Ad26.COV2.S COVID-19 vaccine or a placebo. The CDR3 loop reads CASFTGEEAFF. CDR3 bases: TGTGCCAGTTTTACAGGGGAAGAAGCTTTCTTT.